These 32 T cell receptor beta chains came from one sample sequenced in a study of CD8+CD57+ T cells in acquired aplastic anemia. Genomic DNA templated the TCR beta VDJ and CDR3 profiling. MiXCR was run by TCRdb on the reads, yielding one entry per CDR3 protein. The sample gives approximately 300,000 distinct CDR3 sequences, roughly 61% of which show up once; under 1.5% is in the top ten. Sequencing was done on patients that had shown CD8+CD57+ cell expansion by flow cytometry. Material for sequencing was sorted CD4+, CD8+, or CD8+CD57+ T cells (not recorded which) from PBMCs. All receptors come from a human donor with aplastic anemia.

At least ten counts were recorded for this clonotype. The chain recombines TRBV7-8 with TRBJ2-2; D is unresolved. Trimming removed 0 bases from V and 6 bases from J, with 11 bases in between. The V gene's germline CDR1 is SGHVS and CDR2 FQNEAQ. This CDR3 comprises 15 residues. The CDR3 reads CASSLAGISAGELFF. Here the CDR3 DNA reads TGTGCCAGCAGCTTAGCCGGAATAAGCGCCGGGGAGCTGTTTTTT.

CDR3 nucleotides: TGTGCCAGCAGTCCCCATGGACGGAAAAATCAGCCCCAGCATTTT. It codes for CASSPHGRKNQPQHF. The chain links TRBV12-3 or TRBV12-4 to TRBJ1-5, with D unresolved. The length of the CDR3 is 15 residues. Trimming stripped 5 bases from V and 4 bases from J, with 15 bases between.

The chain has TRBV7-9 and TRBJ1-3; D might be TRBD1 (6 bases). Germline V gene lookup returns CDR1 SEHNR and CDR2 FQNEAQ (reference sequence). V gave up 8 bases and J gave up 4 bases, with 18 bases separating them. The CDR3 contains 15 residues. CDR3 sequence: CASGRSRTEGNTIYF. The CDR3 region has the DNA TGTGCCAGCGGCAGAAGCCGGACAGAGGGAAACACCATATATTTT.

For this clonotype: The final CDR3 position lacks the conserved phenylalanine or tryptophan, pointing to a likely read error. This chain links TRBV7-9 with TRBJ2-7; D might be TRBD1 (5 bases). From germline, CDR1 is SEHNR and CDR2 FQNEAQ (reference sequence). Trimming left V 4 bases short and J 0 bases short, with 10 bases between. The CDR3 sequence is 14 residues long. The CDR3 sequence is CASSSNRNSYEQYC. DNA for the CDR3: TGTGCCAGCAGCTCCAACAGGAACTCCTACGAGCAGTACTGC.

This clonotype has a handful of counts. Mismatch with germline at one junction end may stem from a read error. The J gene is TRBJ2-2, the V gene TRBV7-7; D is undetermined. The V gene's germline CDR1 is SSHAT and CDR2 FNYEAQ (reference sequence). The length of the CDR3 is 12 residues. This chain's CDR3 is CASSQRDGELFF. The DNA of the CDR3 is TGTGCTAGCAGTCAAAGGGACGGGGAGCTGTTTTTT.

The genes are TRBV10-1 and TRBJ1-3, with D hard to call. This CDR3 contains 15 residues. CDR1 is WNHNN, CDR2 SYGVQD, per germline (reference sequence). V was pared by 7 bases and J by 0 bases, with 13 bases between. CDR3 in DNA: TGCGCCAGCATGCGGCAGGCCGACTCTGGAAACACCATATATTTT. Encoded protein: CASMRQADSGNTIYF.

A word on this clonotype: The CDR3 carries no conserved terminal phenylalanine or tryptophan, so it likely arises from a read error. The DNA is omitted, as the CDR3 cannot be located on it reliably, and the CDR3 follows TCRdb's listing. V gene TRBV11-1 combines with J gene TRBJ1-3; whether TRBD1, the table's D call, matches the DNA was not checked. The CDR3 length equals 9 residues, ends included. Germline values: CDR1 SGHAT, CDR2 FQDESV (reference sequence). This CDR3 reads CASSYGQGG.

The chain uses TRBV7-9 and TRBJ2-3, with no clear D. Trimming took off 5 bases at V and 0 bases at J, with 9 bases between the two ends. The CDR3 is 14 amino acids. The germline V gene encodes CDR1 SEHNR and CDR2 FQNEAQ (reference sequence). The DNA for the CDR3 is TGTGCCAGCAGCGGGCCCTACAGCACAGATACGCAGTATTTT. It encodes CASSGPYSTDTQYF.

This sequence joins TRBV7-2 and TRBJ1-3, with D uncertain. The germline V gene has CDR1 SGHTA and CDR2 FQGNSA. With 6 bases removed from V and 3 bases from J, the gap between germline ends came to 9 bases. The length of the CDR3 is 13 residues. Written as DNA, the CDR3 is TGTGCCAGCAGTTCTGCAGGTGGAAACACCATATATTTT. Translating gives CASSSAGGNTIYF.

This chain links TRBV24-1 with TRBJ2-7; D is tentatively TRBD1 or TRBD2 (7 bases each). CDR1 is KGHDR and CDR2 is SFDVKD in the germline V gene. The V end lost 4 bases, the J end lost 7 bases, and 16 bases lay between the germline ends. This CDR3 is built from 14 residues. CDR3 sequence: CATSDPGTAGEQYF. The CDR3 DNA reads TGTGCCACCAGTGACCCCGGGACAGCGGGGGAGCAGTACTTC.

The gene calls are TRBV4-3 and TRBJ1-4, with 7 bases fitting TRBD1. V shed 4 bases, J shed 0 bases, and the junction held 5 bases outside the gene matches. The CDR3 is 16 residues long. Germline CDR1 reads LGHNA; CDR2 reads YSLEER. CDR3 coding DNA: TGCGCCAGCAGCCGGGACAGAGAAACAACTAATGAAAAACTGTTTTTT. Protein sequence: CASSRDRETTNEKLFF.

This chain connects TRBV7-9 to TRBJ1-2; maybe TRBD1 (6 bases). CDR1 is SEHNR, CDR2 FQNEAQ, per germline (reference sequence). This CDR3 comprises 14 residues. V lost 3 bases and J lost 0, with 8 bases in between. The CDR3 nucleotides read TGTGCCAGCAGCTTCCGGACAGCTAACTATGGCTACACCTTC. Its translation: CASSFRTANYGYTF.

Details on this clonotype: One end of the junction fails to match germline, which may point to a read error. The chain has TRBV12-3 or TRBV12-4 and TRBJ2-5; D unclear. This CDR3 region has 15 residues. The DNA of the CDR3 is TGTGCCAGCAGTTACCCGGTCGCGAACTACAATGAGCAGCTCTTC. Encoded protein: CASSYPVANYNEQLF.

This clonotype was detected only a few times. V is TRBV7-9 and J is TRBJ1-6; TRBD1 aligns across 7 bases. Germline CDR1 is SEHNR and CDR2 is FQNEAQ (reference sequence). The CDR3 has 15 residues. The trim removed 3 bases at V and 5 bases at J, leaving 4 bases unmatched. The CDR3 DNA reads as TGTGCCAGCAGCTTCCCAGGGGGGGATAATTCACCCCTCCACTTT. Its translation is CASSFPGGDNSPLHF.

The V and J genes are TRBV5-4 and TRBJ2-5, with D perhaps assigned TRBD1 or TRBD2 (5 bases each). V lost 5 bases and J 5 bases, leaving 16 bases between the germline ends. The CDR3 is 14 residues long. Germline V gene data show CDR1 as SGHNT and CDR2 as YYREEE (reference sequence). CDR3 DNA: TGTGCCAGCAGTCCGGGACCCAAGGAGGAGACCCAGTACTTC. The encoded protein is CASSPGPKEETQYF.

A word on this clonotype: A much bigger clone sits one base away, suggesting this may be a read error. Given the absence of the conserved phenylalanine or tryptophan at the CDR3 end, a read error is likely. This rearrangement joins TRBV5-1 to TRBJ2-7; 10 nucleotides agree with TRBD1. Germline V gene sequence: CDR1 SGHRS, CDR2 YFSETQ. The CDR3 covers 14 residues. CDR3 DNA sequence: TGTGCCAGCAGCGTCGGGACAGGGGTCTACGAGCAGTACCTC. Protein: CASSVGTGVYEQYL.

There are many counts of this clonotype. The chain recombines TRBV20-1 with TRBJ2-3, with TRBD1 matching 8 bases. The CDR3 spans 13 residues. Germline CDR1 reads DFQATT; CDR2 reads SNEGSKA (reference sequence). The V gene end was trimmed by 5 bases and the J gene end by 3 bases; junction bases not matched to a gene: 4. CDR3 nucleotide sequence: TGCAGTGCTTTTAGGACAGGGACAGATACGCAGTATTTT. As protein: CSAFRTGTDTQYF.

The chain is built from TRBV20-1 and TRBJ2-3; D possibly corresponds to TRBD2 (5 bases). Trimming left V 1 base short and J 0 bases short, with 11 bases between. Germline V lookup: CDR1 DFQATT, CDR2 SNEGSKA (reference sequence). This CDR3 contains 15 residues. The CDR3 DNA is TGCAGTGCTAGAGTGAGCGGAGCTAGCACAGATACGCAGTATTTT. Translating gives CSARVSGASTDTQYF.

The V and J genes are TRBV20-1 and TRBJ2-7; 10 positions match TRBD2. The CDR3 extends over 16 amino acids. Germline V lookup: CDR1 DFQATT, CDR2 SNEGSKA (reference sequence). J lost 6 bases, V lost 0 bases, and 11 bases had no gene match. Here the CDR3 DNA reads TGCAGTGCTAGAGATGGGACTAGCGAGATAGTCGGCGAGCAGTACTTC. Its translation is CSARDGTSEIVGEQYF.

The chain combines TRBV9 with TRBJ1-2, with D perhaps TRBD1 (5 bases). V was clipped by 7 bases and J by 2 bases, with 9 bases between them. Germline CDR1 and CDR2: SGDLS and YYNGEE. The CDR3 is 12 amino acids. CDR3 DNA: TGTGCCAGCTATCGACAGAACTATGGCTACACCTTC. Amino acid sequence: CASYRQNYGYTF.

This clonotype was counted at least ten times. The rearrangement joins TRBV5-1 to TRBJ1-5; no definite D call. CDR1 SGHRS and CDR2 YFSETQ come from the germline V gene. CDR3 length: 13 amino acids. Trimming removed 0 bases at V and 1 base at J, with 2 bases between. The CDR3 nucleotides are TGCGCCAGCAGCTTGGAAAGCAATCAGCCCCAGCATTTT. Translated, it gives CASSLESNQPQHF.

The chain joins TRBV19 to TRBJ2-7; 7 bases are a match to TRBD1. With 1 base clipped from V and 1 base from J, the junction kept 4 bases outside the gene matches. This CDR3 spans 15 amino acids. From germline, CDR1 is LNHDA and CDR2 SQIVND (reference sequence). In nucleotides, the CDR3 is TGTGCCAGTAGTATAGGACAGGGAAGGTCCTACGAGCAGTACTTC. Translation gives CASSIGQGRSYEQYF.

The chain recombines TRBV20-1 with TRBJ2-2; 7 bases line up with TRBD1. The length of the CDR3 is 12 residues. Germline CDR1 reads DFQATT; CDR2 reads SNEGSKA (reference sequence). Trimming took 3 bases from V and 8 from J; bases not matched to a gene: 3. CDR3 amino acids: CSASGGQGELFF. The CDR3 bases are TGCAGTGCTAGTGGGGGACAGGGGGAGCTGTTTTTT.

V and J are TRBV13 and TRBJ1-6, with D possibly being TRBD1 (6 bases). Trimming shortened V by 4 bases and J by 7 bases, and 11 bases separated the two germline ends. CDR1 is PRHDT, CDR2 FYEKMQ, per germline (reference sequence). The CDR3 has 14 amino acids. The CDR3 sequence: CASSSNRANSPLHF. The CDR3 coding sequence is TGTGCCAGCAGCTCCAACAGGGCCAATTCACCCCTCCACTTT.

Note on this clonotype: This is likely a read error, given that the CDR3 carries no conserved phenylalanine or tryptophan at its end. The DNA is left out, because the CDR3 cannot be placed on it with certainty; the CDR3 is given as TCRdb lists it. The chain uses TRBV7-8 and TRBJ1-4. Looked up from germline, CDR1 is SGHVS and CDR2 is FQNEAQ. Counting both end residues, the CDR3 totals 15 amino acids. CDR3 loop: CASSPRLATNEKLSC.

The chain has TRBV24-1 and TRBJ2-1, with D tentatively TRBD1 or TRBD2 (5 bases each). The CDR3 extends over 16 amino acids. Germline V lookup: CDR1 KGHDR, CDR2 SFDVKD. Trimming took 4 bases from V and 3 from J, leaving 15 bases between them. The CDR3 sequence is CATSDTGRMDYNEQFF. In nucleotides, the CDR3 is TGTGCCACCAGTGACACGGGACGGATGGACTACAATGAGCAGTTCTTC.

The rearrangement uses TRBV20-1 and TRBJ2-5, with 8 bases matching TRBD2. This CDR3 comprises 15 residues. The V and J ends lost 6 bases and 5 bases, in that order; junction bases with no gene match: 14. Germline V gene data show CDR1 as DFQATT and CDR2 as SNEGSKA (reference sequence). The CDR3 reads CSAKRVGSGGETQYF. CDR3 bases: TGCAGTGCCAAGCGGGTCGGCTCGGGAGGGGAGACCCAGTACTTC.

This clonotype showed up just a few times. This chain links TRBV29-1 with TRBJ1-2; unclear D gene. The CDR3 contains 14 residues. V gave up 1 base and J gave up 2 bases, with 11 bases separating them. Looked up from germline, CDR1 is SQVTM and CDR2 is ANQGSEA. CDR3 DNA sequence: TGCAGCGTTGAAGGTCAGGCGACAAACTATGGCTACACCTTC. Amino acid sequence: CSVEGQATNYGYTF.

This clonotype was counted many times. The V call is TRBV20-1, the J call TRBJ1-2; TRBD1 aligns across 10 bases. The CDR3 is 12 amino acids. Germline V gives CDR1 DFQATT, CDR2 SNEGSKA (reference sequence). V was pared by 5 bases and J by 7 bases, with 4 bases of the junction left unmatched. DNA for the CDR3: TGCAGTGCTTACGGGACAGGGGTTGGCTACACCTTC. It is translated as CSAYGTGVGYTF.

DNA of the CDR3: TGTGCCAGCAGCTCTGAGTCCGCCTACGAGCAGTACTTC. This gives the protein CASSSESAYEQYF. The rearrangement uses TRBV7-9 and TRBJ2-7; D is uncertain. The V gene's germline CDR1 is SEHNR and CDR2 FQNEAQ (reference sequence). This CDR3 region has 13 residues. V gave up 4 bases and J gave up 2 bases, with 9 bases separating them.

Here the CDR3 DNA reads TGTGCCAGCAGCGTTAGGACAGGGTCGAAACACGAGCAGTACTTC. It is translated as CASSVRTGSKHEQYF. The genes are TRBV9 and TRBJ2-7; 8 nucleotides match TRBD1. CDR3 size: 15 residues. The V gene end was trimmed by 2 bases and the J gene end by 5 bases; junction bases not matched to a gene: 9. Germline V lookup: CDR1 SGDLS, CDR2 YYNGEE.

The chain carries TRBV9 and TRBJ2-1; 8 bases line up with TRBD2. Germline-derived CDR1 and CDR2 are SGDLS and YYNGEE. The V gene end was trimmed by 6 bases and the J gene end by 7 bases; junction bases not matched to a gene: 15. The CDR3 runs 16 residues. The CDR3 protein is CASTEATGLVGNEQFF. CDR3 nucleotides: TGTGCCAGCACGGAAGCCACGGGACTAGTTGGAAATGAGCAGTTCTTC.